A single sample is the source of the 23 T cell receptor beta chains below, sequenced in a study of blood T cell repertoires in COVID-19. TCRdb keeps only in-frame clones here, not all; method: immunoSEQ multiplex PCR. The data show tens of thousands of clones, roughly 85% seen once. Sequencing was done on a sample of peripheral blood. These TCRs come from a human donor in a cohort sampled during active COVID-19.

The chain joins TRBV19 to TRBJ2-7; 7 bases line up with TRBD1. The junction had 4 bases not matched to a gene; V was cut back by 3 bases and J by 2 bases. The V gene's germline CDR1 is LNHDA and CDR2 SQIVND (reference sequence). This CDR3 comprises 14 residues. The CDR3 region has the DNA TGTGCCAGTAGTATGAGGGACAGACCCTACGAGCAGTACTTC. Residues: CASSMRDRPYEQYF.

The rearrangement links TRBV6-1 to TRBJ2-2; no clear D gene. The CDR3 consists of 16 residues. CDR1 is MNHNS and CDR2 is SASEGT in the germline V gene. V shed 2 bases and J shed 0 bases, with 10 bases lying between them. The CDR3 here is CASSETGWANTGELFF. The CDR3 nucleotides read TGTGCCAGCAGTGAAACCGGGTGGGCGAACACCGGGGAGCTGTTTTTT.

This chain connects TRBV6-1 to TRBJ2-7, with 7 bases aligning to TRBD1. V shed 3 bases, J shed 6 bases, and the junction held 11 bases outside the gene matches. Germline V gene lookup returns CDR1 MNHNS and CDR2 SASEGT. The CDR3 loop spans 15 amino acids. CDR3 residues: CASSDDRDWSSEQYF. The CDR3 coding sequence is TGTGCCAGCAGTGACGACAGGGATTGGTCTAGCGAGCAGTACTTC.

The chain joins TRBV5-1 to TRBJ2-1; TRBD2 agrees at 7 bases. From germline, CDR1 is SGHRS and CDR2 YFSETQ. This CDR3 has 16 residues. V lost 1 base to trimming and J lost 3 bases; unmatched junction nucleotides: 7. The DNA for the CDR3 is TGCGCCAGCAGCTTGCCCGGGTCTAGCGGCTACAATGAGCAGTTCTTC. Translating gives CASSLPGSSGYNEQFF.

The CDR3 bases are TGTGCCAGCAGTTCACAGATGAACACTGAAGCTTTCTTT. This sequence encodes CASSSQMNTEAFF. J is TRBJ1-1 and V is TRBV28; D ambiguous. The CDR3 has 13 amino acids. V was cut by 4 bases and J by 0 bases, with 6 bases left in between. Germline CDR1 is MDHEN and CDR2 is SYDVKM.

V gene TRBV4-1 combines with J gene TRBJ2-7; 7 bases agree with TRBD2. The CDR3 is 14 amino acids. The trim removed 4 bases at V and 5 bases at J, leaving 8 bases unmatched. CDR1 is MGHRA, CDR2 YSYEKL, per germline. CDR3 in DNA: TGCGCCAGCAGCCGGGATCGACTAGCACACGAGCAGTACTTC. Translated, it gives CASSRDRLAHEQYF.

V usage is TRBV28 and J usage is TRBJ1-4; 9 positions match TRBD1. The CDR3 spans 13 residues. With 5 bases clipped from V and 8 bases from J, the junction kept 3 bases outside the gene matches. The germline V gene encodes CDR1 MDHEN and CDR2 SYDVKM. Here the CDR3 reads CASSLTGGEKLFF. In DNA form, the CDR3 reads TGTGCCAGCAGTCTCACAGGGGGCGAAAAACTGTTTTTT.

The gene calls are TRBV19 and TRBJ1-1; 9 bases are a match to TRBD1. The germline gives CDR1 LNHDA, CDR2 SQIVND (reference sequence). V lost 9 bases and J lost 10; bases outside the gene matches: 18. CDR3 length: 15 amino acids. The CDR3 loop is CASRGFRDRVSVAFF. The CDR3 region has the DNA TGTGCCAGCCGCGGATTCCGGGACAGGGTGAGTGTAGCTTTCTTT. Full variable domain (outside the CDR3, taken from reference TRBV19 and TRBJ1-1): DGGITQSPKYLFRKEGQNVTLSCEQNLNHDAMYWYRQDPGQGLRLIYYSQIVNDFQKGDIAEGYSVSREKKESFPLTVTSAQKNPTAFYLCASRGFRDRVSVAFFGQGTRLTVV.

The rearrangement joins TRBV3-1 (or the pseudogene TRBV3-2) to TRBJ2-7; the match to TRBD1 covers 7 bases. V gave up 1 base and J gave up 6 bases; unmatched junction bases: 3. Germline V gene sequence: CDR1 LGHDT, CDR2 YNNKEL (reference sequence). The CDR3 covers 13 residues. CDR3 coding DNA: TGTGCCAGCAGCCAAGGACAGGGAAGCGAGCAGTACTTC. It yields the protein CASSQGQGSEQYF.

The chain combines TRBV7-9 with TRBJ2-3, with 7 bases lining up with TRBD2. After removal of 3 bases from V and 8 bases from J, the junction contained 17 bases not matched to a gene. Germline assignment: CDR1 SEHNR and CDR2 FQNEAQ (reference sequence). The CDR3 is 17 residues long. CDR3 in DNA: TGTGCCAGCAGCTTTCGGGGGGAGGGCCTGGGTGTCTCTACGCAGTATTTT. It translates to CASSFRGEGLGVSTQYF. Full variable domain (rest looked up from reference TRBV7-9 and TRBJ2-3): DTGVSQNPRHKITKRGQNVTFRCDPISEHNRLYWYRQTLGQGPEFLTYFQNEAQLEKSRLLSDRFSAERPKGSFSTLEIQRTEQGDSAMYLCASSFRGEGLGVSTQYFGPGTRLTVL.

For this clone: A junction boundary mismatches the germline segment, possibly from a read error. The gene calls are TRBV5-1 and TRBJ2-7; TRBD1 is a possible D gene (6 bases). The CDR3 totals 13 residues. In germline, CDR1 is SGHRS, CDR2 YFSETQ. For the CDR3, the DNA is TGCGCCAGCAGCTTGGGGGGGCCAAACGAGAAGTACTTC. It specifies CASSLGGPNEKYF.

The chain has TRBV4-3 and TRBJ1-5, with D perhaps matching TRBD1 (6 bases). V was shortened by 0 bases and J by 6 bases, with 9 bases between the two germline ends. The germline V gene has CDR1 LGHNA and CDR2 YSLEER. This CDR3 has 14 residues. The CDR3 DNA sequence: TGCGCCAGCAGCCAAGATACAGGGATTCAGCCCCAGCATTTT. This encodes CASSQDTGIQPQHF.

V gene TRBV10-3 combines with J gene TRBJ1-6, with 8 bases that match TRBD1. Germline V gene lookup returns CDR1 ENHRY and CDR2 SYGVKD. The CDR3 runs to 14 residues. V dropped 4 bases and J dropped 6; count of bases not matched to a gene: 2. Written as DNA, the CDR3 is TGTGCCATCAGTGCAACAGGGGGTAATTCACCCCTCCACTTT. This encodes CAISATGGNSPLHF.

The CDR3 loop reads CASSIWDSYEQYF. CDR3 in DNA: TGTGCCAGTAGTATATGGGACAGCTACGAGCAGTACTTC. The genes are TRBV19 and TRBJ2-7; 7 bases map to TRBD1. Losses at the gene ends were 2 bases for V and 3 bases for J; bases not matched to a gene: 1. Germline V gene lookup returns CDR1 LNHDA and CDR2 SQIVND (reference sequence). CDR3 length: 13 amino acids.

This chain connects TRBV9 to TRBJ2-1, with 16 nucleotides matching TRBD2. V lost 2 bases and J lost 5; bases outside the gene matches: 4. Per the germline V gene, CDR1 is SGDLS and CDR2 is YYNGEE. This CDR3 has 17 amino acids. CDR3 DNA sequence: TGTGCCAGCAGCGTCGGGACTAGCGGGAGGGCTGACAATGAGCAGTTCTTC. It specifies CASSVGTSGRADNEQFF.

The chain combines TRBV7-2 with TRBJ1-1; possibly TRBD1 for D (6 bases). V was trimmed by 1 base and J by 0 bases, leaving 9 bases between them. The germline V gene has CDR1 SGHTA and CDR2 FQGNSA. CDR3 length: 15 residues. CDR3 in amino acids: CASSLEGGLNTEAFF. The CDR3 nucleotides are TGTGCCAGCAGCTTAGAGGGGGGGCTGAACACTGAAGCTTTCTTT.

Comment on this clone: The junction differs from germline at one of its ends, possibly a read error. This CDR3 is CASSLGKLFF. The CDR3 nucleotides read TGTGCCAGCAGCCTCGGGAAGCTGTTTTTT. The rearrangement uses TRBV5-4 and TRBJ2-2, with D perhaps TRBD2 (5 bases). CDR1 is SGHNT and CDR2 is YYREEE in the germline V gene (reference sequence). The CDR3 runs 10 residues.

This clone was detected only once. As DNA, the CDR3 is TGTGCCAGCAGTTTAGCAGGGGTTCGTACTGAAGCTTTCTTT. Translated, it gives CASSLAGVRTEAFF. The chain joins TRBV27 to TRBJ1-1; perhaps TRBD1 as D (6 bases). Trimming took off 2 bases at V and 5 bases at J, with 12 bases between the two ends. The CDR3 totals 14 residues. Germline V gene sequence: CDR1 MNHEY, CDR2 SMNVEV (reference sequence).

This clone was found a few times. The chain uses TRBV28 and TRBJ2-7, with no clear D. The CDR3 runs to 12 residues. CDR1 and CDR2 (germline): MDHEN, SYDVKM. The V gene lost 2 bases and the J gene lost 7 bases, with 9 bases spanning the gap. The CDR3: CASSLNDGEQYF. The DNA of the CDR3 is TGTGCCAGCAGTTTAAATGACGGGGAGCAGTACTTC.

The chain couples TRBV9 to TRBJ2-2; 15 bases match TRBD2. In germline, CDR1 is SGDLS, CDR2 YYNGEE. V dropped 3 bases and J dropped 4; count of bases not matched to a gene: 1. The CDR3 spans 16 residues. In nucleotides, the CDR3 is TGTGCCAGCAGCGAGGGACTAGCGGGAGGCACCGGGGAGCTGTTTTTT. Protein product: CASSEGLAGGTGELFF.

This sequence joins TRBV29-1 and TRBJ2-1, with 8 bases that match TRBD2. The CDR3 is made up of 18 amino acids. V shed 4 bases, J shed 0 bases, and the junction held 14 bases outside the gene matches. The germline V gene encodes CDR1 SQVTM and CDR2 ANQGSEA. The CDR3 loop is CSVVLADPSVGSYNEQFF. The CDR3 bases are TGCAGCGTTGTACTAGCGGACCCATCCGTCGGCTCCTACAATGAGCAGTTCTTC.

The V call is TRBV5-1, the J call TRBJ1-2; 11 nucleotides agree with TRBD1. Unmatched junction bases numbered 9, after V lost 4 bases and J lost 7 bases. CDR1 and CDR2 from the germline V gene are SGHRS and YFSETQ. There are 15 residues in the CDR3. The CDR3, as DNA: TGCGCCAGCAGCGAGGGACAGGGGGTAGCGTTTGGCTACACCTTC. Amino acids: CASSEGQGVAFGYTF. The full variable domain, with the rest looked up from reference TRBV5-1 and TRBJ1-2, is KAGVTQTPRYLIKTRGQQVTLSCSPISGHRSVSWYQQTPGQGLQFLFEYFSETQRNKGNFPGRFSGRQFSNSRSEMNVSTLELGDSALYLCASSEGQGVAFGYTFGSGTRLTVV.

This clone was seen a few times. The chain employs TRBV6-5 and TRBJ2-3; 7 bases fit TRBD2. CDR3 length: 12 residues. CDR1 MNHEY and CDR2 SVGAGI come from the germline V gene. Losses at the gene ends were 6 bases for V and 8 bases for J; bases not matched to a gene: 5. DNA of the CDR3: TGTGCCAGCAGGCCGGGGGGAGGTACGCAGTATTTT. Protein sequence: CASRPGGGTQYF.